The T cell receptor beta chain described here comes from a study of blood T cell repertoires in COVID-19. The overall study: Researchers got acute and convalescent COVID-19 samples from the United States, Italy and Spain. PBMCs, B-cell-depleted T cells, or T cells were the source of the cDNA or gDNA that made up the material.

Per the original data handling: Scientists estimated how many nucleated cells there were by amplifying reference gene primers. Sequencing was performed with immunoSEQ multiplex PCR; in TCRdb, only in-frame clones are kept and a portion is missing. For V, J and clone size, that table is used; D and trimming come from the DNA. The data hold approximately 160,000 clones, with 80% to 90% observed a single time. The germline V gene encodes CDR1 GTSNPN and CDR2 SVGIG (reference sequence). This CDR3 is built from 14 residues. The trim removed 2 bases at V and 7 bases at J, leaving 7 bases unmatched. The TCR comes from a man aged 40-49 years who had recovered from COVID-19. Sequenced material: peripheral blood. The chain employs TRBV30 and TRBJ2-4; 8 bases fit TRBD2. The CDR3 protein is CAWSFRTGGNIQYF. Here the CDR3 DNA reads TGTGCCTGGAGTTTTCGTACGGGGGGGAACATTCAGTACTTC. Drawing the rest from reference TRBV30 and TRBJ2-4, the complete variable domain is SQTIHQWPATLVQPVGSPLSLECTVEGTSNPNLYWYRQAAGRGLQLLFYSVGIGQISSEVPQNLSASRPQDRQFILSSKKLLLSDSGFYLCAWSFRTGGNIQYFGAGTRLSVL.